The present T cell receptor beta chain was sequenced within a study of blood T cell repertoires in COVID-19. Whole-study context: Whether acute or convalescent, the COVID-19 samples came from the United States, Italy and Spain.

The CDR3 spans 15 residues. The ends lost 8 bases at V and 0 bases at J; junction bases unmatched: 6. The germline V gene encodes CDR1 MDHEN and CDR2 SYDVKM. Data came from immunoSEQ multiplex PCR; TCRdb stores just in-frame clones and leaves some out. Of fewer than 250,000 clones listed, about 83% were seen once; the top ten hold more than 5.5%. The sample consisted of peripheral blood. The chain has TRBV28 and TRBJ1-1; 10 nucleotides match TRBD1. The clonotype comes from a human donor in a cohort sampled during active COVID-19. CDR3 DNA sequence: TGTGCCAGCGCCGGGACAGGGGCTTTGAACACTGAAGCTTTCTTT. The encoded protein is CASAGTGALNTEAFF.